This T cell receptor beta chain was identified in a study of blood T cell repertoires in COVID-19. CDR1 and CDR2 from the germline V gene are ENHRY and SYGVKD. J gave up 4 bases and V 4 bases, and 10 bases lay outside the gene matches. The length of the CDR3 is 17 residues. Clones were sequenced by immunoSEQ multiplex PCR, and TCRdb holds only the in-frame ones, with some missing. The table lists about 42,000 clones, 87% of them singletons, with approximately 23% in the top ten. The chain links TRBV10-3 to TRBJ2-1, with TRBD1 matching 10 bases. The specimen was peripheral blood. The receptor was derived from a woman older than 75 in a cohort sampled during active or convalescent COVID-19. The CDR3 here is CAISAPGQGIGYNEQFF. The CDR3 DNA is TGTGCCATCAGTGCGCCGGGACAGGGGATAGGGTACAATGAGCAGTTCTTC.